In this sample, the clone carrying this TCR beta chain turned up a few times. What it binds is not known. This entry comes from a study of cytomegalovirus exposure and HLA in healthy donors. The germline V gene encodes CDR1 SGHRS and CDR2 YFSETQ. V was clipped by 1 base and J by 6 bases, with 13 bases between them. This CDR3 spans 15 amino acids. Study-wide points: For cytomegalovirus status, the classifier reportedly gave diagnoses with high specificity and sensitivity. About 90% or about 30% of the time was how often most TCR beta V segments were productive, according to an earlier analysis.

13 Jbeta primers and 60 Vbeta primers were used for the PCR. Sequencing used immunoSEQ multiplex PCR; TCRdb keeps in-frame clones, though not all of them. The table includes approximately 85,000 clones, around 80% detected once. The chain recombines TRBV5-1 with TRBJ2-2; tentative D call: TRBD1 (6 bases). The clonotype originates from a man aged 45-65 years in good health and CMV-seropositive. The sample taken for sequencing was PBMCs. The CDR3 is CASSLSQGSAGELFF. The CDR3 bases are TGCGCCAGCAGCTTGAGCCAGGGGAGCGCCGGGGAGCTGTTTTTT.